Listed below are T cell receptor beta chains from one sample, sequenced in a study of cytomegalovirus exposure and HLA in healthy donors. The protocol was immunoSEQ multiplex PCR, while the TCRdb copy is restricted to in-frame clones and leaves out a portion. The sample holds under 75,000 clones, around 85% seen once. Sequencing input: PBMCs. Every receptor here comes from a young man in good health and CMV-seronegative. Both conserved end residues are part of each CDR3. The order of the fields is V gene, clone size, D gene, J gene, CDR3 DNA, CDR3 protein. The D gene is left open where the match is weak. Clone size is shown for a subset of rows, as once, few, many or a class of expanded clone.

V gene: TRBV12-5
clone size: .
D gene: .
J gene: TRBJ1-1
CDR3 DNA: TGTGCTAGTGGTTTTTCTCCTGAAGCTTTCTTT
CDR3 protein: CASGFSPEAFF

V gene: TRBV28
clone size: once
D gene: .
J gene: TRBJ1-2
CDR3 DNA: TGTGCCAGCAGTCCTCGCAGGGAACGAGCTAACTATGGCTACACCTTC
CDR3 protein: CASSPRRERANYGYTF

V gene: TRBV18
clone size: .
D gene: .
J gene: TRBJ2-7
CDR3 DNA: TGTGCCAGCTCACACCGGACGGGGAATACCTACGAGCAGTACTTC
CDR3 protein: CASSHRTGNTYEQYF

V gene: TRBV7-3
clone size: .
D gene: TRBD2
J gene: TRBJ2-2
CDR3 DNA: TGTGCCAGCAGCTTATGGGGCGGGAGGAACACCGGGGAGCTGTTTTTT
CDR3 protein: CASSLWGGRNTGELFF

V gene: TRBV5-1
clone size: .
D gene: .
J gene: TRBJ1-2
CDR3 DNA: TGCGCCAGCAGCTTGGGTTTCTTAATAGGAGCTAACTATGGCTACACCTTC
CDR3 protein: CASSLGFLIGANYGYTF

V gene: TRBV11-2
clone size: once
D gene: .
J gene: TRBJ2-7
CDR3 DNA: TGTGCCAGCAGCTTAGTTTGGACAGATCTTTACGAGCAGTACTTC
CDR3 protein: CASSLVWTDLYEQYF

V gene: TRBV25-1
clone size: .
D gene: .
J gene: TRBJ2-3
CDR3 DNA: TGTGCCAGCAGTGAACCGGGTCTTAGTAGAGATACGCAGTATTTT
CDR3 protein: CASSEPGLSRDTQYF

V gene: TRBV9
clone size: few
D gene: .
J gene: TRBJ1-6
CDR3 DNA: TGTGCCAGCAGCGTAGAGGGACTGAACAATTCACCCCTCCACTTT
CDR3 protein: CASSVEGLNNSPLHF

V gene: TRBV7-9
clone size: .
D gene: .
J gene: TRBJ1-1
CDR3 DNA: TGTGCCAGCAGCTCGATTTCTTCGGCGGGGTTCACTGAAGCTTTCTTT
CDR3 protein: CASSSISSAGFTEAFF

V gene: TRBV30
clone size: .
D gene: TRBD1
J gene: TRBJ2-7
CDR3 DNA: TGTGCCTGGAGTGGAACAGGGGGCCGGCTCGGGGAGCAGTACTTC
CDR3 protein: CAWSGTGGRLGEQYF

V gene: TRBV30
clone size: few
D gene: TRBD1
J gene: TRBJ1-2
CDR3 DNA: TGTGCCTTGGGACAGAACTATGGCTACACCTTC
CDR3 protein: CALGQNYGYTF

V gene: TRBV5-4
clone size: .
D gene: .
J gene: TRBJ1-1
CDR3 DNA: TGTGCAGTCGGGGGGGGAACTGAAGCTTTCTTT
CDR3 protein: CAVGGGTEAFF

V gene: TRBV6-6
clone size: .
D gene: TRBD2
J gene: TRBJ2-1
CDR3 DNA: TGTGCCAGCAGTTACCTAGCGGGGGTTGGTGAGCAGTTCTTC
CDR3 protein: CASSYLAGVGEQFF

V gene: TRBV25-1
clone size: .
D gene: .
J gene: TRBJ1-4
CDR3 DNA: TGTGCCAGCAGTCCCACAGGGATCCCTAATGAAAAACTGTTTTTT
CDR3 protein: CASSPTGIPNEKLFF

V gene: TRBV9
clone size: .
D gene: .
J gene: TRBJ1-3
CDR3 DNA: TGTGCCAGCAGCTCCCTTGGGGGGGGTCTAGGAAACACCATATATTTT
CDR3 protein: CASSSLGGGLGNTIYF

V gene: TRBV7-8
clone size: once
D gene: .
J gene: TRBJ1-1
CDR3 DNA: TGTGCCAGCAGCCCAGAACGGGCCTGGCGAGGGACTGAAGCTTTCTTT
CDR3 protein: CASSPERAWRGTEAFF

V gene: TRBV6-1
clone size: .
D gene: TRBD1
J gene: TRBJ1-5
CDR3 DNA: TGTGCCAGCAGGGGACAGGGAATAAATCAGCCCCAGCATTTT
CDR3 protein: CASRGQGINQPQHF

V gene: TRBV18
clone size: few
D gene: TRBD2
J gene: TRBJ2-1
CDR3 DNA: TGTGCCAGCTCACCAGCCAGAGCGGGGGGGCTCAATGAGCAGTTCTTC
CDR3 protein: CASSPARAGGLNEQFF

V gene: TRBV2
clone size: .
D gene: .
J gene: TRBJ1-3
CDR3 DNA: TGTGCCAGCCGGGACAAAAGGCTCACTGGAAACACCATATATTTT
CDR3 protein: CASRDKRLTGNTIYF

V gene: TRBV27
clone size: .
D gene: .
J gene: TRBJ2-6
CDR3 DNA: TGTGCCAGCTACCCTGCCCTGGGGAAAGGAGGATCTGGGGCCAACGTCCTGACTTTC
CDR3 protein: CASYPALGKGGSGANVLTF

V gene: TRBV29-1
clone size: .
D gene: .
J gene: TRBJ1-2
CDR3 DNA: TGCAGCGCCATTCCCCACGGCTATGGCTACACCTTC
CDR3 protein: CSAIPHGYGYTF

V gene: TRBV6-4
clone size: few
D gene: TRBD2
J gene: TRBJ2-3
CDR3 DNA: TGTGCCAGCAGTGACTCCACTAGCGGGGGTGATACGCAGTATTTT
CDR3 protein: CASSDSTSGGDTQYF

V gene: TRBV6-4
clone size: .
D gene: .
J gene: TRBJ2-2
CDR3 DNA: TGTGCCAGCAGTGACTCACCTAGAACCGGGGAGCTGTTTTTT
CDR3 protein: CASSDSPRTGELFF

V gene: TRBV2
clone size: .
D gene: .
J gene: TRBJ1-5
CDR3 DNA: TGTGCCAGCAGTGAAAGGCAGGCATTGATGGTTAGCAATCAGCCCCAGCATTTT
CDR3 protein: CASSERQALMVSNQPQHF

V gene: TRBV5-4
clone size: .
D gene: .
J gene: TRBJ2-3
CDR3 DNA: TGTGCCAGCAGCCGGGGGGAGGGGGGTGCAGATACGCAGTATTTT
CDR3 protein: CASSRGEGGADTQYF

V gene: TRBV27
clone size: .
D gene: .
J gene: TRBJ2-7
CDR3 DNA: TGTGCCAGCAGACCGGGGGAATCCTACGAGCAGTACTTC
CDR3 protein: CASRPGESYEQYF

V gene: TRBV5-1
clone size: .
D gene: TRBD1
J gene: TRBJ2-5
CDR3 DNA: TGCGCCAGCAGCTTGGGACAGGGGGAGGAGACCCAGTACTTC
CDR3 protein: CASSLGQGEETQYF

V gene: TRBV9
clone size: .
D gene: .
J gene: TRBJ2-3
CDR3 DNA: TGTGCCAGCAGCGATGGACTAAAACCCACAGATACGCAGTATTTT
CDR3 protein: CASSDGLKPTDTQYF

V gene: TRBV2
clone size: .
D gene: .
J gene: TRBJ2-1
CDR3 DNA: TGTGCCAGCAGCTCGGGGAAATCGATTGCGTACAATGAGCAGTTCTTC
CDR3 protein: CASSSGKSIAYNEQFF

V gene: TRBV15
clone size: few
D gene: TRBD1
J gene: TRBJ1-2
CDR3 DNA: TGTGCCACCAGCCCAGGACAGGTCCGCTATGGCTACACCTTC
CDR3 protein: CATSPGQVRYGYTF

V gene: TRBV18
clone size: .
D gene: TRBD2
J gene: TRBJ2-7
CDR3 DNA: TGTGCCAGCTCACCGACAGGCGTGGCGGGGGGCGAGCAGTACTTC
CDR3 protein: CASSPTGVAGGEQYF

V gene: TRBV5-1
clone size: .
D gene: TRBD1
J gene: TRBJ1-2
CDR3 DNA: TGCGCCAGCAGCTTGGGGCTCCGGGACAGGGCCTATGGCTACACCTTC
CDR3 protein: CASSLGLRDRAYGYTF

V gene: TRBV19
clone size: many
D gene: .
J gene: TRBJ1-2
CDR3 DNA: TGTGCCAGTAGACGGACAGACTTATATGGCTACACCTTC
CDR3 protein: CASRRTDLYGYTF

V gene: TRBV15
clone size: .
D gene: .
J gene: TRBJ1-4
CDR3 DNA: TGTGCCACCAGCAGCTCCGGACAGACAGAAAAACTGTTTTTT
CDR3 protein: CATSSSGQTEKLFF

V gene: TRBV4-1
clone size: once
D gene: .
J gene: TRBJ2-2
CDR3 DNA: TGCGCCAGCAGCGCCAGGGAATCCGGGGAGCTGTTTTTT
CDR3 protein: CASSARESGELFF

V gene: TRBV11-2
clone size: .
D gene: .
J gene: TRBJ2-2
CDR3 DNA: TGTGCCAGCAGCTTGTGGGCCCCCGGGGAGCTGTTTTTT
CDR3 protein: CASSLWAPGELFF

V gene: TRBV14
clone size: .
D gene: TRBD1
J gene: TRBJ2-5
CDR3 DNA: TGTGCCAGCAGCCAACTAGACAGGGCTCGGGAGACCCAGTACTTC
CDR3 protein: CASSQLDRARETQYF

V gene: TRBV13
clone size: .
D gene: TRBD1
J gene: TRBJ1-2
CDR3 DNA: TGTGCCAGCAGCTCGGACAGGGGTACCTATGGCTACACCTTC
CDR3 protein: CASSSDRGTYGYTF

V gene: TRBV7-3
clone size: .
D gene: TRBD2
J gene: TRBJ2-2
CDR3 DNA: TGTGCCAGCAGCTTAGCCTCTAGCGGGAGCGTCGGCGGGGAGCTGTTTTTT
CDR3 protein: CASSLASSGSVGGELFF

V gene: TRBV7-2
clone size: few
D gene: .
J gene: TRBJ1-4
CDR3 DNA: TGTGCCAGCAGCCTAACTCGCCCCGAAATGGGCGAAAAACTGTTTTTT
CDR3 protein: CASSLTRPEMGEKLFF

V gene: TRBV19
clone size: .
D gene: .
J gene: TRBJ1-2
CDR3 DNA: TGTGCCAGTAGCCGTAGCAAGAACTACTATGGCTACACCTTC
CDR3 protein: CASSRSKNYYGYTF

V gene: TRBV18
clone size: .
D gene: .
J gene: TRBJ2-1
CDR3 DNA: TGTGCCAGCTCACCACGGTGGGGCAGCTCCTACAATGAGCAGTTCTTC
CDR3 protein: CASSPRWGSSYNEQFF

V gene: TRBV7-8
clone size: .
D gene: .
J gene: TRBJ1-5
CDR3 DNA: TGTGCCAGCAGCGCCAATGAGAGGGGCAATCAGCCCCAGCATTTT
CDR3 protein: CASSANERGNQPQHF

V gene: TRBV19
clone size: .
D gene: TRBD2
J gene: TRBJ2-3
CDR3 DNA: TGTGCCAGTAGTATAGATGGCGGGAGACAAGATACGCAGTATTTT
CDR3 protein: CASSIDGGRQDTQYF

V gene: TRBV9
clone size: .
D gene: TRBD1
J gene: TRBJ2-5
CDR3 DNA: TGTGCCAGCAGCGCGTACGGGACAGGCAAAGAGACCCAGTACTTC
CDR3 protein: CASSAYGTGKETQYF

V gene: TRBV21-1
clone size: .
D gene: .
J gene: TRBJ2-6
CDR3 DNA: TGTGCCAGCAGCACGGCATACCTTGGACAGCGAACTATCTCTGGGGCCAACGTCCTGACTTTC
CDR3 protein: CASSTAYLGQRTISGANVLTF

V gene: TRBV5-6
clone size: .
D gene: TRBD1
J gene: TRBJ2-7
CDR3 DNA: TGTGCCAGCAGCTACACTCGATGGGACAGGGGGCAGGGTGAGCAGTACTTC
CDR3 protein: CASSYTRWDRGQGEQYF

V gene: TRBV27
clone size: .
D gene: .
J gene: TRBJ2-4
CDR3 DNA: TGTGCCAGCAGTTTAAGGGGGAACATTCAGTACTTC
CDR3 protein: CASSLRGNIQYF

V gene: TRBV5-1
clone size: .
D gene: .
J gene: TRBJ1-1
CDR3 DNA: TGCGCCAGCAGCTTGTCCGGCGGGGTCATGAACACTGAAGCTTTCTTT
CDR3 protein: CASSLSGGVMNTEAFF

V gene: TRBV5-6
clone size: .
D gene: TRBD2
J gene: TRBJ2-3
CDR3 DNA: TGTGCCAGCAGCTTGCCTGGGCTAGCGGCCTATACGCAGTATTTT
CDR3 protein: CASSLPGLAAYTQYF